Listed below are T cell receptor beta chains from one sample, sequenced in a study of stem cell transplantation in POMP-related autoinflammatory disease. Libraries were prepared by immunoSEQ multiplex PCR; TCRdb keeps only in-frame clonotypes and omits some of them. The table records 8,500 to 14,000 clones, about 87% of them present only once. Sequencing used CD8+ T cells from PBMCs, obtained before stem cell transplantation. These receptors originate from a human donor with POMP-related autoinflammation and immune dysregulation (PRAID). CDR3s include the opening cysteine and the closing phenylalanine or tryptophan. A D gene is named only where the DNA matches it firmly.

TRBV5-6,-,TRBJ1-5,CASSLGAGRQPQHF,TGTGCCAGCAGCTTGGGAGCAGGGAGGCAGCCCCAGCATTTT
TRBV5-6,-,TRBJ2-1,CASSSGDSYNEQFF,TGTGCCAGCAGCTCGGGGGACTCCTACAATGAGCAGTTCTTC
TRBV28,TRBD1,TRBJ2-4,CASRGQGLAKNIQYF,TGTGCCAGCAGGGGACAGGGCTTAGCCAAAAACATTCAGTACTTC
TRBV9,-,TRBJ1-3,CASSENRVGDGNTIYF,TGTGCCAGCAGCGAGAACAGGGTGGGGGACGGAAACACCATATATTTT
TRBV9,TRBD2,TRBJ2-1,CASSHTHTSGSVNEQFF,TGTGCCAGCAGCCACACCCATACTAGCGGGAGTGTCAATGAGCAGTTCTTC
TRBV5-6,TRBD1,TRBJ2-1,CASSFRIGDRNYNEQFF,TGTGCCAGCAGCTTCCGTATCGGGGACAGAAATTACAATGAGCAGTTCTTC
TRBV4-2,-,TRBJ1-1,CASSQGDGSLSTEAFF,TGTGCCAGCAGCCAAGGGGACGGGAGCCTGAGCACTGAAGCTTTCTTT
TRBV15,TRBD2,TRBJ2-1,CATSRDLGGEGPKRFDEQFF,TGTGCCACCAGCAGAGATCTCGGGGGGGAGGGACCTAAGAGGTTCGATGAGCAGTTCTTC
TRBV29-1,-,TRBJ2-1,CSVEDQKNEQFF,TGCAGCGTTGAAGATCAGAAGAATGAGCAGTTCTTC
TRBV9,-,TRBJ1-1,CASSGPLNTEAFF,TGTGCCAGCAGCGGCCCCTTGAACACTGAAGCTTTCTTT